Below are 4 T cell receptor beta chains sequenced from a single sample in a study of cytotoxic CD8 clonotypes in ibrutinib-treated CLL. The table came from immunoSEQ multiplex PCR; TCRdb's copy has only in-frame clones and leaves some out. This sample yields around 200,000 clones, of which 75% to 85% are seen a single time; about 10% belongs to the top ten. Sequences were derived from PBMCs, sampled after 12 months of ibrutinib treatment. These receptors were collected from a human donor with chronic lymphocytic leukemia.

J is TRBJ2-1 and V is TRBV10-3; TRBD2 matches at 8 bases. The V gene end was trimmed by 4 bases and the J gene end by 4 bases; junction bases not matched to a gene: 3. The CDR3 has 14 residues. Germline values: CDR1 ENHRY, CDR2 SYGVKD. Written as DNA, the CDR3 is TGTGCCATCAGTGGTAGCGGGGAATACAATGAGCAGTTCTTC. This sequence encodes CAISGSGEYNEQFF.

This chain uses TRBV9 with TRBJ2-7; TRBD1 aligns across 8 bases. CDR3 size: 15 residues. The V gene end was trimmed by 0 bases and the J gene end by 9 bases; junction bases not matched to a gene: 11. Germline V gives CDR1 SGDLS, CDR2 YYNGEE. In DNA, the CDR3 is TGTGCCAGCAGCGTAGGAGACACCACAGGGGGGTGGCAGTACTTC. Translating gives CASSVGDTTGGWQYF.

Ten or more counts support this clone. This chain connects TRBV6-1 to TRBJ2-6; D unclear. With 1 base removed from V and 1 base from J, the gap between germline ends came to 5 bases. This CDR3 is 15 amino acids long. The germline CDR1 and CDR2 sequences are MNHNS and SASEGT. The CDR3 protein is CASSEEESGANVLTF. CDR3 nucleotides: TGTGCCAGCAGTGAAGAGGAATCTGGGGCCAACGTCCTGACTTTC.

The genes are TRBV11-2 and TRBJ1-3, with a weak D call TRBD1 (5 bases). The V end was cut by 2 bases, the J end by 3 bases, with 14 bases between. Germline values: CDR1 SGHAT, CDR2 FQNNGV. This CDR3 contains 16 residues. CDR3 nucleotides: TGTGCCAGCAGCTTAAGAATGGGGCTAGTTGGAAACACCATATATTTT. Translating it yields CASSLRMGLVGNTIYF.